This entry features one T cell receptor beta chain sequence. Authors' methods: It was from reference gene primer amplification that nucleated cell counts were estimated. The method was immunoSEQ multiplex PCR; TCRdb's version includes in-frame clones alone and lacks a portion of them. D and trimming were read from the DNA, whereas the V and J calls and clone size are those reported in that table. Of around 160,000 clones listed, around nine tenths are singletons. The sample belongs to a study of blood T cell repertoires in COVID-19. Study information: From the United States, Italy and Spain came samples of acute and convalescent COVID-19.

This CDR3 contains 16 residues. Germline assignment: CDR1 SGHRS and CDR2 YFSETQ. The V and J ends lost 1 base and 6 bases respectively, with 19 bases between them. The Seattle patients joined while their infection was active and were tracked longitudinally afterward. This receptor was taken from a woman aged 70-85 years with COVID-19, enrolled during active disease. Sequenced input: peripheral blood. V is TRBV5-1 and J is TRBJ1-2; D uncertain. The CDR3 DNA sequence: TGCGCCAGCAGCTTGTATTTCAGTTCGGAGTCAGATGGCTACACCTTC. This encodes CASSLYFSSESDGYTF.